These T cell receptor beta chains were read from a single sample in a study of blood T cell repertoires in COVID-19. Measured with immunoSEQ multiplex PCR; TCRdb has only the in-frame clones, and not every one. The profile covers 110,000 to 150,000 clones, with around 80% appearing a single time and over 5% taken by the ten largest. Source material: PBMCs or T cells enriched from blood (not recorded which). These receptors came from a woman in her 50s who had recovered from COVID-19. The CDR3 runs from the conserved cysteine through the conserved F or W. The order of the fields is CDR3 protein, CDR3 DNA, CDR3 length, clone size, V gene, J gene, D gene. A D gene is named only where the DNA matches it firmly. Size tells how often a clone was seen (once, few, many) or the class of an expanded clone, and some rows leave it out.

CDR3aa: CASSLADGGYTDTQYF
CDR3nt: TGCGCCAGCAGCTTGGCCGACGGGGGGTACACAGATACGCAGTATTTT
len: 16
abundance: once
v_gene: TRBV5-1
j_gene: TRBJ2-3
d_gene: TRBD2

CDR3aa: CASSYSPGTGGETQYF
CDR3nt: TGTGCCAGCAGTTACTCTCCAGGGACAGGGGGAGAGACCCAGTACTTC
len: 16
abundance: many
v_gene: TRBV6-5
j_gene: TRBJ2-5
d_gene: TRBD1

CDR3aa: CASSLGGTGGGEAFF
CDR3nt: TGTGCCAGCAGTTTAGGGGGGACAGGGGGAGGCGAAGCTTTCTTT
len: 15
abundance: few
v_gene: TRBV28
j_gene: TRBJ1-1
d_gene: TRBD1

CDR3aa: CASSLWQGSQPQHF
CDR3nt: TGTGCCAGCAGTTTGTGGCAGGGTAGTCAGCCCCAGCATTTT
len: 14
abundance: .
v_gene: TRBV28
j_gene: TRBJ1-5
d_gene: .

CDR3aa: CASSRRGGNEKLFF
CDR3nt: TGTGCCAGCAGCCGCCGGGGGGGAAATGAAAAACTGTTTTTT
len: 14
abundance: .
v_gene: TRBV28
j_gene: TRBJ1-4
d_gene: .

CDR3aa: CASSQLAGGLTYEQYF
CDR3nt: TGTGCCAGCAGCCAGCTAGCGGGGGGACTAACCTACGAGCAGTACTTC
len: 16
abundance: .
v_gene: TRBV4-2
j_gene: TRBJ2-7
d_gene: TRBD2

CDR3aa: CASSQVTDSYSNQPQHF
CDR3nt: TGCGCCAGCAGCCAAGTTACAGACAGTTATAGCAATCAGCCCCAGCATTTT
len: 17
abundance: .
v_gene: TRBV4-1
j_gene: TRBJ1-5
d_gene: .

CDR3aa: CSVTTGGRYGYTF
CDR3nt: TGCAGCGTTACGACAGGGGGGCGGTATGGCTACACCTTC
len: 13
abundance: few
v_gene: TRBV29-1
j_gene: TRBJ1-2
d_gene: TRBD1

CDR3aa: CASSQAGGFDTQYF
CDR3nt: TGTGCCAGCAGCCAAGCGGGGGGTTTTGATACGCAGTATTTT
len: 14
abundance: .
v_gene: TRBV4-2
j_gene: TRBJ2-3
d_gene: TRBD2

CDR3aa: CASRNVGQPQHF
CDR3nt: TGTGCCAGCAGAAATGTCGGTCAGCCCCAGCATTTT
len: 12
abundance: .
v_gene: TRBV5-5
j_gene: TRBJ1-5
d_gene: .

CDR3aa: CAWSYGTGGLNEQYF
CDR3nt: TGTGCCTGGAGTTATGGGACAGGGGGCTTGAACGAGCAGTACTTC
len: 15
abundance: .
v_gene: TRBV30
j_gene: TRBJ2-7
d_gene: TRBD1

CDR3aa: CASRARTSGGQGEQFF
CDR3nt: TGTGCCAGCAGGGCAAGGACTAGCGGGGGCCAGGGAGAGCAGTTCTTC
len: 16
abundance: .
v_gene: TRBV2
j_gene: TRBJ2-1
d_gene: TRBD2

CDR3aa: CASSLGSLAGGEDF
CDR3nt: TGTGCCAGCAGCTTAGGAAGCCTAGCGGGGGGAGAGGACTTC
len: 14
abundance: .
v_gene: TRBV7-2
j_gene: TRBJ2-5
d_gene: TRBD2

CDR3aa: CATRTGVPNSPLHF
CDR3nt: TGTGCCACTCGGACAGGGGTTCCTAATTCACCCCTCCACTTT
len: 14
abundance: .
v_gene: TRBV19
j_gene: TRBJ1-6
d_gene: TRBD1

CDR3aa: CASSRTDFNEQYF
CDR3nt: TGTGCCAGCAGCCGGACAGACTTCAACGAGCAGTACTTC
len: 13
abundance: .
v_gene: TRBV7-2
j_gene: TRBJ2-7
d_gene: .

CDR3aa: CASSIGQRDTQYF
CDR3nt: TGTGCCAGCAGTATCGGACAGCGAGATACGCAGTATTTT
len: 13
abundance: .
v_gene: TRBV12-3/TRBV12-4
j_gene: TRBJ2-3
d_gene: .

CDR3aa: CASSLFQRNTGELFF
CDR3nt: TGTGCCAGCAGCTTATTCCAGCGAAACACCGGGGAGCTGTTTTTT
len: 15
abundance: .
v_gene: TRBV7-2
j_gene: TRBJ2-2
d_gene: .

CDR3aa: CASSITPRSYGYTF
CDR3nt: TGTGCCAGTAGTATCACTCCGCGGTCCTATGGCTACACCTTC
len: 14
abundance: .
v_gene: TRBV19
j_gene: TRBJ1-2
d_gene: .

CDR3aa: CASTPNLGRGETQYF
CDR3nt: TGTGCCAGCACCCCTAATTTGGGCAGAGGGGAGACCCAGTACTTC
len: 15
abundance: .
v_gene: TRBV6-6
j_gene: TRBJ2-5
d_gene: .

CDR3aa: CASGDRDYEQYF
CDR3nt: TGTGCCAGCGGGGACAGGGATTACGAGCAGTACTTC
len: 12
abundance: few
v_gene: TRBV28
j_gene: TRBJ2-7
d_gene: TRBD1

CDR3aa: CASSSADRVGDSPLHF
CDR3nt: TGTGCCAGCAGTTCAGCGGACAGGGTGGGAGATTCACCCCTCCACTTT
len: 16
abundance: few
v_gene: TRBV27
j_gene: TRBJ1-6
d_gene: TRBD1

CDR3aa: CSVAGGGGYTF
CDR3nt: TGCAGCGTGGCAGGGGGCGGGGGCTACACCTTC
len: 11
abundance: .
v_gene: TRBV29-1
j_gene: TRBJ1-2
d_gene: TRBD1

CDR3aa: CASSLGQSNQPQHF
CDR3nt: TGTGCCAGCAGTTTAGGCCAGAGCAATCAGCCCCAGCATTTT
len: 14
abundance: .
v_gene: TRBV28
j_gene: TRBJ1-5
d_gene: .

CDR3aa: CASSFPIDRGGTLALHF
CDR3nt: TGTGCCAGCAGTTTCCCGATAGACAGGGGTGGTACCCTGGCCCTCCACTTT
len: 17
abundance: .
v_gene: TRBV28
j_gene: TRBJ1-6
d_gene: TRBD1

CDR3aa: CASRGQGDQPQHF
CDR3nt: TGTGCCAGCAGGGGGCAGGGGGATCAGCCCCAGCATTTT
len: 13
abundance: .
v_gene: TRBV10-3
j_gene: TRBJ1-5
d_gene: TRBD1

CDR3aa: CASGGGAANYGYTF
CDR3nt: TGTGCCAGCGGCGGTGGGGCGGCGAACTATGGCTACACCTTC
len: 14
abundance: .
v_gene: TRBV6-5
j_gene: TRBJ1-2
d_gene: .

CDR3aa: CASSQNPDQPQHF
CDR3nt: TGTGCCAGCAGCCAAAATCCAGATCAGCCCCAGCATTTT
len: 13
abundance: .
v_gene: TRBV3-1/TRBV3-2
j_gene: TRBJ1-5
d_gene: .

CDR3aa: CASSLNQRGAATEAFF
CDR3nt: TGTGCCAGCAGCTTAAATCAACGGGGGGCGGCGACTGAAGCTTTCTTT
len: 16
abundance: .
v_gene: TRBV7-3
j_gene: TRBJ1-1
d_gene: .

CDR3aa: CASSQDYVSTGELFF
CDR3nt: TGCGCCAGCAGCCAAGATTACGTTAGCACCGGGGAGCTGTTTTTT
len: 15
abundance: .
v_gene: TRBV4-1
j_gene: TRBJ2-2
d_gene: .

CDR3aa: CASSPGGSGGDEQFF
CDR3nt: TGTGCCAGCAGCCCGGGAGGTAGCGGGGGGGATGAGCAGTTCTTC
len: 15
abundance: .
v_gene: TRBV3-1/TRBV3-2
j_gene: TRBJ2-1
d_gene: TRBD2

CDR3aa: CSASFKGQGLIDIQYF
CDR3nt: TGCAGTGCTAGTTTCAAAGGGCAGGGATTGATAGACATTCAGTACTTC
len: 16
abundance: .
v_gene: TRBV20-1
j_gene: TRBJ2-4
d_gene: .

CDR3aa: CASSQTRQGDQPQHF
CDR3nt: TGCGCCAGCAGCCAAACCCGACAGGGAGACCAGCCCCAGCATTTT
len: 15
abundance: medium-sized
v_gene: TRBV4-1
j_gene: TRBJ1-5
d_gene: TRBD1

CDR3aa: CASSQGGETQYF
CDR3nt: TGTGCCAGCAGCCAAGGAGGAGAGACCCAGTACTTC
len: 12
abundance: once
v_gene: TRBV14
j_gene: TRBJ2-5
d_gene: .

CDR3aa: CASSLALGTGTVTF
CDR3nt: TGCGCCAGCAGCTTGGCCCTGGGGACAGGAACGGTCACCTTC
len: 14
abundance: .
v_gene: TRBV5-1
j_gene: TRBJ1-2
d_gene: TRBD1

CDR3aa: CSASRGIIDQPQHF
CDR3nt: TGCAGTGCTAGTAGGGGTATTATTGATCAGCCCCAGCATTTT
len: 14
abundance: once
v_gene: TRBV20-1
j_gene: TRBJ1-5
d_gene: .

CDR3aa: CASRTGADTQYF
CDR3nt: TGTGCCAGTCGGACAGGGGCAGATACGCAGTATTTT
len: 12
abundance: .
v_gene: TRBV28
j_gene: TRBJ2-3
d_gene: TRBD1

CDR3aa: CASSLTPADAPLHF
CDR3nt: TGTGCCAGTAGCTTGACACCAGCCGATGCACCCCTCCACTTT
len: 14
abundance: .
v_gene: TRBV19
j_gene: TRBJ1-6
d_gene: .

CDR3aa: CASSSGQGSQPQHF
CDR3nt: TGTGCCAGCAGCAGCGGACAGGGAAGTCAGCCCCAGCATTTT
len: 14
abundance: .
v_gene: TRBV7-9
j_gene: TRBJ1-5
d_gene: TRBD1

CDR3aa: CASSLGGTIGAFF
CDR3nt: TGTGCCAGCAGTTTGGGGGGAACTATTGGAGCTTTCTTT
len: 13
abundance: .
v_gene: TRBV6-5
j_gene: TRBJ1-1
d_gene: .

CDR3aa: CASSQDKSLAGVTDTQYF
CDR3nt: TGTGCCAGCAGCCAAGATAAGAGTCTAGCGGGGGTTACAGATACGCAGTATTTT
len: 18
abundance: .
v_gene: TRBV4-2
j_gene: TRBJ2-3
d_gene: TRBD2

CDR3aa: CASSPRLGGWEQYF
CDR3nt: TGTGCCAGCTCCCCCCGGCTAGGTGGTTGGGAGCAGTACTTC
len: 14
abundance: .
v_gene: TRBV18
j_gene: TRBJ2-7
d_gene: .

CDR3aa: CASSSSGGEGYTF
CDR3nt: TGTGCCAGCAGTTCATCGGGAGGCGAAGGCTACACCTTC
len: 13
abundance: .
v_gene: TRBV11-3
j_gene: TRBJ1-2
d_gene: .

CDR3aa: CASSPRGQVLDQPQHF
CDR3nt: TGTGCCAGCAGCCCGAGGGGACAGGTCCTCGATCAGCCCCAGCATTTT
len: 16
abundance: .
v_gene: TRBV27
j_gene: TRBJ1-5
d_gene: TRBD1

CDR3aa: CASSTGPGETQYF
CDR3nt: TGTGCCAGCAGCACAGGACCCGGGGAGACCCAGTACTTC
len: 13
abundance: once
v_gene: TRBV11-3
j_gene: TRBJ2-5
d_gene: .

CDR3aa: CASSVGSRDRVYGYTF
CDR3nt: TGTGCCAGCAGCGTAGGTTCCCGGGACAGGGTCTATGGCTACACCTTC
len: 16
abundance: .
v_gene: TRBV9
j_gene: TRBJ1-2
d_gene: TRBD1

CDR3aa: CASRTNQPQHF
CDR3nt: TGTGCCAGCAGAACAAATCAGCCCCAGCATTTT
len: 11
abundance: .
v_gene: TRBV21-1
j_gene: TRBJ1-5
d_gene: .

CDR3aa: CASSTTGGRQETQYF
CDR3nt: TGTGCCAGCAGTACAACAGGGGGGCGCCAAGAGACCCAGTACTTC
len: 15
abundance: .
v_gene: TRBV6-5
j_gene: TRBJ2-5
d_gene: TRBD1

CDR3aa: CASSPGAYEQYF
CDR3nt: TGTGCCAGCAGCCCCGGGGCCTACGAGCAGTACTTC
len: 12
abundance: once
v_gene: TRBV9
j_gene: TRBJ2-7
d_gene: .

CDR3aa: CASARLNTGELFF
CDR3nt: TGTGCCAGCGCACGACTTAACACCGGGGAGCTGTTTTTT
len: 13
abundance: .
v_gene: TRBV7-8
j_gene: TRBJ2-2
d_gene: .

CDR3aa: CASSRAGGSGNTIYF
CDR3nt: TGTGCCAGCAGCCGTGCAGGGGGCTCTGGAAACACCATATATTTT
len: 15
abundance: .
v_gene: TRBV7-2
j_gene: TRBJ1-3
d_gene: TRBD1

CDR3aa: CAISEYGTGGSPLHF
CDR3nt: TGTGCCATCAGTGAGTATGGGACAGGTGGATCACCCCTCCACTTT
len: 15
abundance: .
v_gene: TRBV10-3
j_gene: TRBJ1-6
d_gene: TRBD1

CDR3aa: CASSRAALNTEAFF
CDR3nt: TGTGCCAGCAGTAGAGCCGCCCTGAACACTGAAGCTTTCTTT
len: 14
abundance: .
v_gene: TRBV6-5
j_gene: TRBJ1-1
d_gene: .

CDR3aa: CASSPGAGINEKLFF
CDR3nt: TGTGCCAGCTCACCAGGGGCAGGGATTAATGAAAAACTGTTTTTT
len: 15
abundance: .
v_gene: TRBV18
j_gene: TRBJ1-4
d_gene: .

CDR3aa: CATSTRIGQVDPPLHF
CDR3nt: TGTGCCACCAGCACCCGAATCGGACAGGTGGACCCACCCCTCCACTTT
len: 16
abundance: .
v_gene: TRBV15
j_gene: TRBJ1-6
d_gene: TRBD1

CDR3aa: CASSLGLAQETQYYGLAQETQYF
CDR3nt: TGTGCCAGCTCTCTCGGACTAGCTCAAGAGACCCAGTACTACGGACTAGCTCAAGAGACCCAGTACTTC
len: 23
abundance: .
v_gene: TRBV18
j_gene: TRBJ2-5
d_gene: TRBD2